This T cell receptor (beta chain) was captured in a study of shared clonotypes between healthy human individuals. Findings and caveats of the study: Sorted-subset sequencing was shown by rarefaction to be incomplete despite large depth. Among non-shared clonotypes, generation probabilities were lower than among those shared by all four donors. Among donors, clonotype sharing was expected to be affected by sequencing depth.

Details on this clone: Its antigen is not known.

The germline V gene encodes CDR1 SGHDT and CDR2 YYEEEE. The CDR3 runs to 17 residues. The V segment lost 3 bases and the J segment 2 bases; nucleotides outside the gene matches: 9. At the deep level, the assay was run. The table came from immunoSEQ multiplex PCR; TCRdb's copy has only in-frame clones and leaves some out. The sample has around 1.6 million clones; nearly 99% are singletons. The source is a man younger than 45 in good health. The sample was naive CD4+ T cells sorted from blood. Subset of the sample: CD45RA+ positively selected. The chain carries TRBV5-6 and TRBJ2-5; 11 bases align to TRBD2. The CDR3 coding sequence is TGTGCCAGCAGCTCCCAACCGGGACTAGCGGCACAAGAGACCCAGTACTTC. It specifies CASSSQPGLAAQETQYF.